This record concerns one TCR beta chain sequence. Assay used: immunoSEQ multiplex PCR; TCRdb lists only in-frame clones, some missing. Of about 59,000 clones listed, approximately 90% were seen once; the top ten hold under 25%. The data were obtained in a study of T cells in localized non-small cell lung cancer. This specimen was peripheral blood, taken before any cancer treatment. This clonotype was sampled from a man aged 35 to 69 with stage I squamous cell lung carcinoma.

This chain's CDR3 is CASSPRGNQPQHF. Written as DNA, the CDR3 is TGTGCCAGCTCACCGAGAGGCAATCAGCCCCAGCATTTT. The chain uses TRBV18 and TRBJ1-5, with D unclear. Germline CDR1 and CDR2: KGHSH and LQKENI. V lost 3 bases and J 2 bases, leaving 5 bases between the germline ends. The CDR3 extends over 13 amino acids.